This T cell receptor (beta chain) was captured in a study of cytomegalovirus exposure and HLA in healthy donors. Researchers ran the PCR with 60 Vbeta and 13 Jbeta primers. The protocol was immunoSEQ multiplex PCR, while the TCRdb copy is restricted to in-frame clones and leaves out a portion. The repertoire holds 150,000 to 200,000 clones, roughly 74% seen once, with about 7.6% in the top ten. Study-wide results and caveats: Many donors carried some public TCRs, although rarity characterized most TCR sequences.

Details on this clone: Its matching antigen is unknown.

This CDR3 is 14 amino acids long. V was shortened by 3 bases and J by 9 bases, with 18 bases between the two germline ends. Looked up from germline, CDR1 is SGHNT and CDR2 is YYREEE (reference sequence). The rearrangement joins TRBV5-4 to TRBJ1-1, with D possibly matching TRBD1 (6 bases). What was sequenced was PBMCs. This TCR was sampled from a woman in her forties in good health and CMV-seropositive. The CDR3 region has the DNA TGTGCCAGCAGCTCGGACAACTCACAGGGTAAAGCTTTCTTT. It is translated as CASSSDNSQGKAFF.